This TCR beta chain emerged from a study of T cells in Graves' hyperthyroidism and ophthalmopathy. Overall study results and limits: From stable hyperthyroidism, ophthalmopathy was set apart by a 13 V-J model.

In the ophthalmopathy cohort, Clinical Activity Score was at least 3, NOSPECS grade at least 4, and duration under 3 months. Patients were excluded because of uncontrolled infection, other autoimmune disease, pregnancy or lactation. Diagnosing involved the use of clinical symptoms, serum thyroxine and TRAb, thyroid ultrasound and orbital computed tomography. The germline CDR1 and CDR2 sequences are KGHSH and LQKENI. The CDR3 sequence is 16 residues long. V trimming: 1 base; J trimming: 4 bases; junction bases outside the gene matches: 5. In this sample, this clonotype turned up many times. Its target is unknown. TCR beta CDR3 regions were amplified from RNA transcripts. The HTBI set primed first-round TCR CDR3 RT-PCR. TCRdb redid the calling of the multiplex PCR reads with MiXCR, one entry per CDR3 protein. Here the sample spans 300,000 to 450,000 distinct CDR3 sequences, more than 12% being singletons.

J is TRBJ2-1 and V is TRBV18; TRBD2 matches 9 bases. The sample comprised blood. The source of this sequence is a woman aged 30 to 39 with Graves' ophthalmopathy. The chain's CDR3 is CASSPLSGGNYNEQFF. Written as DNA, the CDR3 is TGTGCCAGCTCACCACTCAGCGGGGGGAATTACAATGAGCAGTTCTTC. Full variable domain (rest looked up from reference TRBV18 and TRBJ2-1): NAGVMQNPRHLVRRRGQEARLRCSPMKGHSHVYWYRQLPEEGLKFMVYLQKENIIDESGMPKERFSAEFPKEGPSILRIQQVVRGDSAAYFCASSPLSGGNYNEQFFGPGTRLTVL.